This TCR beta chain was recovered during a study of T cell responses to AZD1222 COVID-19 vaccine. The method was immunoSEQ multiplex PCR; TCRdb's version includes in-frame clones alone and lacks a portion of them. The data show roughly 93,000 clones, with 89% seen just once and 5.3% held by the top ten. Germline CDR1 SNHLY, CDR2 FYNNEI. Trimming removed 6 bases at V and 6 bases at J, with 8 bases between. The CDR3 runs 11 residues. The sample in question was peripheral blood, obtained 28 days after the second AZD1222 dose. The chain joins TRBV2 to TRBJ1-1; no clear D gene. This TCR came from an adult who received the AZD1222 COVID-19 vaccine. The CDR3, as DNA: TGTGCCAGCAGGCTCGGCGCTGAAGCTTTCTTT. Its protein product is CASRLGAEAFF.